This T cell receptor (beta chain) was observed in a study of shared clonotypes between healthy human individuals. Remarks on this clone: Its specificity is not known.

Study outcomes and limitations: Roughly 4.6% of naive CD4 clonotypes were common to a handful of donors.

Germline-derived CDR1 and CDR2 are SGHVS and FQNEAQ. The V gene end was trimmed by 1 base and the J gene end by 9 bases; junction bases not matched to a gene: 5. This CDR3 contains 14 residues. Evenly divided among several immunoSEQ plates was the genomic DNA of each subset. In the sorted-subset replicate PCRs, approximately 200 ng DNA, around 32,000 T cell genomes, was used. The assay was immunoSEQ multiplex PCR, and TCRdb's table has in-frame clones only and misses some. The sample has 1,400,000 or so clones; approximately 98.5% are singletons. The sequenced sample was naive CD4+ T cells sorted from blood. Subset here: CD45RA+ positively selected. The rearrangement joins TRBV7-8 to TRBJ2-1, with TRBD2 identical over 8 bases. This TCR was sampled from a man aged 25 to 40 in good health. The CDR3 DNA follows: TGTGCCAGCAGCTTAGGATCGGCGGGAGGTGAGCAGTTCTTC. Translating gives CASSLGSAGGEQFF.